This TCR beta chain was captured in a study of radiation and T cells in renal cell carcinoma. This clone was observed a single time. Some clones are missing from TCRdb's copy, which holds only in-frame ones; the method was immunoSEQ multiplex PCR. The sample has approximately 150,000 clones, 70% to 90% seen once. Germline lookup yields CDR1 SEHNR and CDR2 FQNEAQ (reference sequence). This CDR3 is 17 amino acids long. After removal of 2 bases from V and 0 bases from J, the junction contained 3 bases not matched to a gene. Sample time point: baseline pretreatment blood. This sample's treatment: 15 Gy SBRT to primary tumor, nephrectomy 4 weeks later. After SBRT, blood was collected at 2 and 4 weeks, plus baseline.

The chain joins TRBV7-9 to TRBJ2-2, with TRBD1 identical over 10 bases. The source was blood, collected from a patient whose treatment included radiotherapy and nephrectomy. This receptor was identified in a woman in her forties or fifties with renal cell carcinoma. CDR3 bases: TGTGCCAGCAGCTTAAGTGGACAGGGGGCGAACACCGGGGAGCTGTTTTTT. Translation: CASSLSGQGANTGELFF. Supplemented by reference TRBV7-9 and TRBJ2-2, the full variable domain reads DTGVSQNPRHKITKRGQNVTFRCDPISEHNRLYWYRQTLGQGPEFLTYFQNEAQLEKSRLLSDRFSAERPKGSFSTLEIQRTEQGDSAMYLCASSLSGQGANTGELFFGEGSRLTVL.